This entry lists 21 T cell receptor beta chains sequenced from one sample in a study of T cell clones after liver transplantation. Generated by immunoSEQ multiplex PCR, the TCRdb table keeps only in-frame clones and is missing some. The sample consists of tens of thousands of clones, 70% of them appearing once. Sequenced here: CD4+ T cells from blood, sampled at the approximately 16-month timepoint. The origin of the receptors is a human patient who received a liver transplant. Some of the T cells may derive from the graft donor.

The CDR3 nucleotides read TGTGCCAGCAGCTCCCAGGGCAGGGGGCGCTTAAATGAAAAACTGTTTTTT. Its translation: CASSSQGRGRLNEKLFF. The rearrangement uses TRBV28 and TRBJ1-4; 8 bases align to TRBD1. J lost 5 bases, V lost 6 bases, and 14 bases had no gene match. Germline-derived CDR1 and CDR2 are MDHEN and SYDVKM. The CDR3 extends over 17 amino acids.

V gene TRBV6-4 combines with J gene TRBJ2-3; D possibly uses TRBD1 or TRBD2 (6 bases each). The V gene's germline CDR1 is MRHNA and CDR2 SNTAGT. The CDR3 has 12 residues. The V and J ends lost 1 base and 9 bases respectively, with 8 bases between them. The CDR3: CASSDLGGTQYF. CDR3 bases: TGTGCCAGCAGTGACTTGGGGGGCACGCAGTATTTT.

This rearrangement joins TRBV7-7 to TRBJ2-7; 8 bases are a match to TRBD1. This CDR3 is built from 16 residues. Germline-derived CDR1 and CDR2 are SSHAT and FNYEAQ (reference sequence). The V gene end was trimmed by 10 bases and the J gene end by 2 bases; junction bases not matched to a gene: 16. CDR3 sequence (DNA): TGTGCCATCCCCAATGCCGGGACAGGCCATACCTACGAGCAGTACTTC. Translated: CAIPNAGTGHTYEQYF.

This chain joins TRBV7-9 and TRBJ1-2, with 7 nucleotides matching TRBD1. With V trimmed by 5 bases and J by 6 bases, 6 bases remained unmatched. The V gene's germline CDR1 is SEHNR and CDR2 FQNEAQ (reference sequence). CDR3 length: 13 residues. CDR3 region: CASSTTGVDGYTF. The CDR3 bases are TGTGCCAGCAGCACAACAGGGGTCGATGGCTACACCTTC.

The rearrangement joins TRBV2 to TRBJ2-5; D gene unclear. The assigned J gene may be wrong: the sequence end matches TRBJ2-7 better. Germline assignment: CDR1 SNHLY and CDR2 FYNNEI. CDR3 length: 15 residues. The CDR3 sequence: CASSEGGSSSYEQYF. The DNA for the CDR3 is TGTGCCAGCAGTGAAGGGGGTTCTAGCTCCTACGAGCAGTACTTC.

CDR3 residues: CASSLGGRQETQYF. CDR3 sequence (DNA): TGTGCCAGCAGCTTAGGGGGTCGCCAAGAGACCCAGTACTTC. The genes are TRBV7-2 and TRBJ2-5; D not resolved. The CDR3 covers 14 residues. V was cut by 1 base and J by 1 base, with 7 bases left in between. From germline, CDR1 is SGHTA and CDR2 FQGNSA. The full variable domain, rest sourced from reference TRBV7-2 and TRBJ2-5, is GAGVSQSPSNKVTEKGKDVELRCDPISGHTALYWYRQSLGQGLEFLIYFQGNSAPDKSGLPSDRFSAERTGGSVSTLTIQRTQQEDSAVYLCASSLGGRQETQYFGPGTRLLVL.

This clone has just a few counts. The V call is TRBV14, the J call TRBJ2-3, with D uncertain. With 5 bases removed from V and 1 base from J, the gap between germline ends came to 7 bases. From germline, CDR1 is SGHDN and CDR2 FVKESK. The CDR3 has 13 amino acids. The CDR3 region has the DNA TGTGCCAGCAGCAATATGGGCACAGATACGCAGTATTTT. Amino acids: CASSNMGTDTQYF.

J is TRBJ2-5 and V is TRBV10-1, with a weak D call TRBD1 (5 bases). The CDR3 contains 17 residues. Trimming shortened V by 6 bases and J by 5 bases, and 25 bases separated the two germline ends. Looked up from germline, CDR1 is WNHNN and CDR2 is SYGVQD (reference sequence). DNA for the CDR3: TGCGCCAGCAGCGTCGGTGAAACAGGAGACCTCCGGGAGACCCAGTACTTC. The encoded protein is CASSVGETGDLRETQYF.

This CDR3 is CASSLGGTSGYNEQFF. CDR3 bases: TGTGCCAGCAGCTTAGGTGGGACTAGCGGATACAATGAGCAGTTCTTC. The rearrangement uses TRBV11-3 and TRBJ2-1; 11 bases line up with TRBD2. The CDR3 has 16 amino acids. Germline CDR1 and CDR2: SGHNT and YENEEA. With V trimmed by 1 base and J by 4 bases, 3 bases remained unmatched. The full variable domain, completed using reference TRBV11-3 and TRBJ2-1, is EAGVVQSPRYKIIEKKQPVAFWCNPISGHNTLYWYLQNLGQGPELLIRYENEEAVDDSQLPKDRFSAERLKGVDSTLKIQPAELGDSAVYLCASSLGGTSGYNEQFFGPGTRLTVL.

The chain employs TRBV7-9 and TRBJ1-1; D remains ambiguous. V gave up 7 bases and J gave up 8 bases, with 17 bases separating them. The CDR3 contains 13 residues. Germline assignment: CDR1 SEHNR and CDR2 FQNEAQ (reference sequence). The CDR3 sequence is CASNPPSAREAFF. CDR3 coding DNA: TGTGCCAGCAACCCCCCCTCGGCGAGGGAAGCTTTCTTT.

This clone was picked up a small number of times. The chain links TRBV9 to TRBJ2-4; 7 bases agree with TRBD1. This CDR3 is 15 amino acids long. V trimming: 0 bases; J trimming: 5 bases; junction bases outside the gene matches: 5. Germline V CDR1 and CDR2: SGDLS, YYNGEE. In DNA, the CDR3 is TGTGCCAGCAGCGTAGGATGGGACAGCCAAAACATTCAGTACTTC. Its protein product is CASSVGWDSQNIQYF.

CDR3 in amino acids: CASRSGGLLYSNQPQHF. In DNA, the CDR3 is TGTGCAAGTCGCTCGGGGGGGCTTCTGTATAGCAATCAGCCCCAGCATTTT. The chain uses TRBV12-2 and TRBJ1-5. TRBV12-2 is designated a pseudogene. The CDR3 loop spans 17 amino acids.

The chain carries TRBV5-4 and TRBJ2-5, with a possible D match to TRBD2 (6 bases). CDR1 is SGHNT, CDR2 YYREEE, per germline (reference sequence). The V end was cut by 0 bases, the J end by 3 bases, with 9 bases between. The CDR3 contains 14 residues. This CDR3 is CASSLASGEETQYF. The CDR3 coding sequence is TGTGCCAGCAGCTTGGCCTCGGGGGAAGAGACCCAGTACTTC. Full variable domain (remainder filled in from reference TRBV5-4 and TRBJ2-5): ETGVTQSPTHLIKTRGQQVTLRCSSQSGHNTVSWYQQALGQGPQFIFQYYREEENGRGNFPPRFSGLQFPNYSSELNVNALELDDSALYLCASSLASGEETQYFGPGTRLLVL.

The chain carries TRBV30 and TRBJ2-5, with D hard to call. Germline V gene lookup returns CDR1 GTSNPN and CDR2 SVGIG (reference sequence). The CDR3 runs to 12 residues. Deletions cut 7 bases from V and 0 bases from J, with 9 bases between. This chain's CDR3 is CAFTGYQETQYF. The CDR3 DNA follows: TGTGCCTTCACGGGCTACCAAGAGACCCAGTACTTC.

This clone has ten or more counts. V usage is TRBV27 and J usage is TRBJ2-5, with D perhaps assigned TRBD1 or TRBD2 (5 bases each). CDR3 length: 13 amino acids. The V gene lost 5 bases and the J gene lost 3 bases, with 10 bases spanning the gap. Germline V CDR1 and CDR2: MNHEY, SMNVEV (reference sequence). This CDR3 is CASSTRGKETQYF. CDR3 sequence (DNA): TGTGCCAGCAGTACCCGGGGCAAAGAGACCCAGTACTTC.

This clone was recorded at least ten times. The CDR3 spells CASSLAQGDYEQYV. For the CDR3, the DNA is TGTGCCAGCAGCTTAGCGCAAGGGGACTACGAGCAGTACGTC. J is TRBJ2-7 and V is TRBV7-9; possibly TRBD1 for D (5 bases). Germline V gene sequence: CDR1 SEHNR, CDR2 FQNEAQ (reference sequence). V was trimmed by 0 bases and J by 3 bases, leaving 9 bases between them. The CDR3 has 14 residues.

This clone was seen more than once but under ten times. In DNA, the CDR3 is TGTGCCACCAGCAGAGATTTGACTAGCTCCTACGAGCAGTACTTC. The encoded protein is CATSRDLTSSYEQYF. The rearrangement uses TRBV15 and TRBJ2-7, with TRBD2 as a possible D gene (6 bases). The CDR3 has 15 amino acids. Germline V gives CDR1 LNHNV, CDR2 YYDKDF (reference sequence). The V end lost 0 bases, the J end lost 0 bases, and 9 bases lay between the germline ends.

The chain links TRBV19 to TRBJ1-5; 8 nucleotides match TRBD1. CDR3 length: 16 residues. Germline CDR1 reads LNHDA; CDR2 reads SQIVND (reference sequence). V dropped 4 bases and J dropped 5; count of bases not matched to a gene: 10. CDR3 region: CASSTKTGAIDQPQHF. In DNA form, the CDR3 reads TGTGCCAGTAGTACTAAGACAGGGGCGATAGATCAGCCCCAGCATTTT.

Only one count was recorded for this clone. This chain connects TRBV30 to TRBJ1-1; D unresolved. Between the trimmed V and J ends, which lost 2 bases and 2 bases, there was a span of 0 bases. There are 10 residues in the CDR3. Looked up from germline, CDR1 is GTSNPN and CDR2 is SVGIG (reference sequence). The CDR3 loop is CAWSNTEAFF. The CDR3 region has the DNA TGTGCCTGGAGTAACACTGAAGCTTTCTTT.

The chain uses TRBV7-7 and TRBJ2-1; D is possibly TRBD2 (6 bases). The CDR3 is 14 residues long. Trimming cost V 3 bases and J 4 bases, with 10 bases left between them. The germline V gene encodes CDR1 SSHAT and CDR2 FNYEAQ (reference sequence). As DNA, the CDR3 is TGTGCCAGCAGCTTGGCTAGCGAGTACAATGAGCAGTTCTTC. Its translation is CASSLASEYNEQFF.

The V and J genes are TRBV28 and TRBJ2-2, with 8 bases fitting TRBD2. In germline, CDR1 is MDHEN, CDR2 SYDVKM. CDR3 length equals 18 residues. V dropped 2 bases and J dropped 5; count of bases not matched to a gene: 13. In DNA, the CDR3 is TGTGCCAGCAGTTTAGGTTCAGGCGGGGGGACTCGGACCGGGGAGCTGTTTTTT. Translating it yields CASSLGSGGGTRTGELFF.